Below are 14 T cell receptor beta chains sequenced from a single sample in a study of T cells after somatic rescue of genetic block. Produced via immunoSEQ multiplex PCR; TCRdb's table is partial and in-frame only. The sample holds 67,000 or so clones, around 90% seen once. The sample taken for sequencing was peripheral blood mononuclear cells (PBMCs). These TCRs come from a man aged 30-40 years.

V is TRBV30 and J is TRBJ1-1; a weak D match, TRBD1 (5 bases). V lost 3 bases, J lost 3 bases, and 11 bases lay in between. This CDR3 spans 13 amino acids. Germline assignment: CDR1 GTSNPN and CDR2 SVGIG (reference sequence). The CDR3 DNA reads TGTGCCTGGAGCCTAGACAGAGACACTGAAGCTTTCTTT. Protein sequence: CAWSLDRDTEAFF.

The V gene is TRBV27, the J gene TRBJ2-7; tentatively, D is TRBD1 (5 bases). The ends were cut back, 8 bases at V and 6 bases at J, with 14 bases in the middle. CDR3 length: 12 amino acids. Germline V CDR1 and CDR2: MNHEY, SMNVEV (reference sequence). CDR3 region: CASGTGALEQYF. DNA for the CDR3: TGTGCCAGCGGAACAGGAGCACTCGAGCAGTACTTC.

This chain uses TRBV10-2 with TRBJ2-3, with 8 bases matching TRBD2. Germline lookup yields CDR1 WSHSY and CDR2 SAAADI. CDR3 length: 15 residues. The V gene end was trimmed by 7 bases and the J gene end by 6 bases; junction bases not matched to a gene: 12. CDR3 sequence: CASTLAGTRTDTQYF. The CDR3 coding sequence is TGCGCCAGCACCCTCGCCGGGACTAGGACCGATACGCAGTATTTT.

This sequence joins TRBV4-3 and TRBJ2-2; 11 nucleotides line up with TRBD2. Trimming took 4 bases from V and 4 from J; bases not matched to a gene: 2. The CDR3 runs to 15 residues. Germline V CDR1 and CDR2: LGHNA, YSLEER. The CDR3 sequence is CASSLAGGSTGELFF. The CDR3 coding sequence is TGCGCCAGCAGCCTAGCGGGAGGGAGCACCGGGGAGCTGTTTTTT.

This chain connects TRBV7-9 to TRBJ2-5; 9 nucleotides agree with TRBD1. The trim removed 2 bases at V and 2 bases at J, leaving 6 bases unmatched. CDR1 is SEHNR and CDR2 is FQNEAQ in the germline V gene (reference sequence). The CDR3 sequence is 16 residues long. CDR3 sequence: CASSLPGTGWQETQYF. The CDR3 DNA sequence: TGTGCCAGCAGCTTACCCGGGACAGGGTGGCAAGAGACCCAGTACTTC. The full variable domain, completed using reference TRBV7-9 and TRBJ2-5, is DTGVSQNPRHKITKRGQNVTFRCDPISEHNRLYWYRQTLGQGPEFLTYFQNEAQLEKSRLLSDRFSAERPKGSFSTLEIQRTEQGDSAMYLCASSLPGTGWQETQYFGPGTRLLVL.

The chain recombines TRBV6-5 with TRBJ2-3; D remains ambiguous. This CDR3 region has 13 residues. V was trimmed by 2 bases and J by 6 bases, leaving 9 bases between them. Germline V CDR1 and CDR2: MNHEY, SVGAGI. The CDR3 sequence is CASSYPVRDTQYF. The CDR3 DNA is TGTGCCAGCAGTTACCCTGTGCGGGATACGCAGTATTTT.

This sequence joins TRBV4-2 and TRBJ1-1; D is unresolved. The ends were cut back, 0 bases at V and 3 bases at J, with 11 bases in the middle. The CDR3 runs to 15 residues. Germline lookup yields CDR1 LGHNA and CDR2 YNFKEQ. CDR3 in amino acids: CASSQDRSPYTEAFF. The CDR3 coding sequence is TGTGCCAGCAGCCAAGACCGAAGCCCTTACACTGAAGCTTTCTTT.

The chain is built from TRBV5-6 and TRBJ2-5, with TRBD1 identical over 8 bases. Germline V gene data show CDR1 as SGHDT and CDR2 as YYEEEE. J lost 1 base, V lost 1 base, and 3 bases had no gene match. CDR3 length equals 15 residues. CDR3 region: CASSLPQGVQETQYF. DNA for the CDR3: TGTGCCAGCAGCTTGCCACAGGGGGTCCAAGAGACCCAGTACTTC. The full variable domain, with the rest looked up from reference TRBV5-6 and TRBJ2-5, is DAGVTQSPTHLIKTRGQQVTLRCSPKSGHDTVSWYQQALGQGPQFIFQYYEEEERQRGNFPDRFSGHQFPNYSSELNVNALLLGDSALYLCASSLPQGVQETQYFGPGTRLLVL.

CDR3 coding DNA: TGTGCCTGGAGTGTGGGAGGGGGAGTCTCCTACAATGAGCAGTTCTTC. It codes for CAWSVGGGVSYNEQFF. This chain joins TRBV30 and TRBJ2-1; D perhaps matches TRBD2 (7 bases). The V end was cut by 0 bases, the J end by 0 bases, with 12 bases between. CDR1 GTSNPN and CDR2 SVGIG come from the germline V gene (reference sequence). This CDR3 is built from 16 residues.

V usage is TRBV5-1 and J usage is TRBJ1-4; D is ambiguous. Germline CDR1 reads SGHRS; CDR2 reads YFSETQ. The CDR3 covers 14 residues. V was cut by 0 bases and J by 3 bases, with 6 bases left in between. The CDR3, as DNA: TGCGCCAGCAGCTTGGAGGTTGCTAATGAAAAACTGTTTTTT. Protein product: CASSLEVANEKLFF.

This chain uses TRBV5-4 with TRBJ2-3, with D tentatively TRBD2 (5 bases). Trimming removed 5 bases from V and 12 bases from J, with 19 bases in between. The CDR3 has 13 amino acids. Germline V gene lookup returns CDR1 SGHNT and CDR2 YYREEE (reference sequence). The CDR3 spells CASSPLPGTVQYF. Written as DNA, the CDR3 is TGTGCCAGCAGTCCCCTGCCGGGAACGGTACAGTATTTT.

The chain combines TRBV4-3 with TRBJ2-7, with 8 bases lining up with TRBD1. The CDR3 sequence is 14 residues long. Germline values: CDR1 LGHNA, CDR2 YSLEER. Trimming cost V 0 bases and J 4 bases; bases outside gene matches: 2. The CDR3 loop is CASSQDRTGYEQYF. Written as DNA, the CDR3 is TGCGCCAGCAGCCAAGACCGGACAGGGTACGAGCAGTACTTC.

This chain uses TRBV6-1 with TRBJ1-2; a possible D gene is TRBD1 (5 bases). Germline CDR1 is MNHNS and CDR2 is SASEGT. Trimming took off 1 base at V and 2 bases at J, with 14 bases between the two ends. The CDR3 contains 16 residues. In DNA, the CDR3 is TGTGCCAGCAGTGAAGGAGTGAGACAGCGAAACTATGGCTACACCTTC. Protein: CASSEGVRQRNYGYTF.

This chain uses TRBV5-1 with TRBJ2-7; D is undetermined. V was pared by 1 base and J by 3 bases, with 8 bases between. The germline CDR1 and CDR2 sequences are SGHRS and YFSETQ. There are 13 residues in the CDR3. The DNA of the CDR3 is TGCGCCAGCAGCTTGAGTAGCAGCTACGAGCAGTACTTC. This codes for CASSLSSSYEQYF.